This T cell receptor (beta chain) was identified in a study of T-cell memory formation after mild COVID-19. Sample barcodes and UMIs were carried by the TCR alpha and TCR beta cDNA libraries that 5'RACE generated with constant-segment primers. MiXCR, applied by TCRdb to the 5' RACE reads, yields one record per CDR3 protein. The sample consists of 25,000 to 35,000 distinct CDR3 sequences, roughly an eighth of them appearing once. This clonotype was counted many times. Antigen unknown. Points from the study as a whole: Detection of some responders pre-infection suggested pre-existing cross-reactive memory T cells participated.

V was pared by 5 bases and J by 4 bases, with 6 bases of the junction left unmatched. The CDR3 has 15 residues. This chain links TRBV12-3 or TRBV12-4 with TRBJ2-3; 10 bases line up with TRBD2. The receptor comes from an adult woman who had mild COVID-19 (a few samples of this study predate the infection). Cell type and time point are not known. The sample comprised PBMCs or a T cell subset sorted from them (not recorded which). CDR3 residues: CASSPLAGRADTQYF. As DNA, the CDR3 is TGTGCCAGCAGTCCACTAGCGGGGCGCGCAGATACGCAGTATTTT.